This passage covers 7 T cell receptor beta chains from one sample sequenced in a study of neoadjuvant anti-PD-1 for oral cavity cancer. Produced via immunoSEQ multiplex PCR; TCRdb's table is partial and in-frame only. The sample includes tens of thousands of clones, about 26% of them seen just once. The time point is: after neoadjuvant nivolumab, at surgical resection. This specimen consisted of tumor tissue, obtained after nivolumab (anti-PD-1) treatment. These receptor sequences come from a person aged 40 to 85 with oral cavity squamous cell carcinoma.

This clone showed up just a few times. This sequence joins TRBV5-4 and TRBJ1-1; TRBD1 agrees at 12 bases. J gave up 3 bases and V 3 bases, and 0 bases lay outside the gene matches. The CDR3 contains 14 residues. CDR1 and CDR2 from the germline V gene are SGHNT and YYREEE (reference sequence). The CDR3 loop is CASSWDRGHTEAFF. The CDR3, as DNA: TGTGCCAGCAGCTGGGACAGGGGGCACACTGAAGCTTTCTTT.

This clone was recorded a few times. The chain uses TRBV7-6 and TRBJ2-7; D remains unclear. The CDR3 is made up of 14 amino acids. Germline V gene data show CDR1 as SGHVS and CDR2 as FNYEAQ. V was shortened by 6 bases and J by 5 bases, with 17 bases between the two germline ends. The CDR3 reads CASSQGGPFDEQYF. In DNA form, the CDR3 reads TGTGCCAGCAGTCAAGGTGGTCCCTTCGACGAGCAGTACTTC. The whole variable domain, remainder taken from reference TRBV7-6 and TRBJ2-7, is GAGVSQSPRYKVTKRGQDVALRCDPISGHVSLYWYRQALGQGPEFLTYFNYEAQQDKSGLPNDRFSAERPEGSISTLTIQRTEQRDSAMYRCASSQGGPFDEQYFGPGTRLTVT.

This clone showed up just a few times. The J gene is TRBJ2-5, the V gene TRBV20-1; no definite D call. V lost 2 bases and J 4 bases, leaving 5 bases between the germline ends. CDR3 length equals 11 residues. In germline, CDR1 is DFQATT, CDR2 SNEGSKA (reference sequence). This CDR3 is CSARQLETQYF. CDR3 in DNA: TGCAGTGCTAGACAATTAGAGACCCAGTACTTC.

This clone was counted only a few times. The J gene is TRBJ2-3, the V gene TRBV25-1; no reliable D call. Germline V gives CDR1 MGHDK, CDR2 SYGVNS. V lost 3 bases and J 0 bases, leaving 13 bases between the germline ends. CDR3 size: 16 residues. The DNA of the CDR3 is TGTGCCAGCAGTGATGAGGCAGACACCAGCACAGATACGCAGTATTTT. It codes for CASSDEADTSTDTQYF. The entire variable domain, with the rest obtained from reference TRBV25-1 and TRBJ2-3, is as follows: EADIYQTPRYLVIGTGKKITLECSQTMGHDKMYWYQQDPGMELHLIHYSYGVNSTEKGDLSSESTVSRIRTEHFPLTLESARPSHTSQYLCASSDEADTSTDTQYFGPGTRLTVL.

In its sample, this clone was seen a few times. V usage is TRBV5-1 and J usage is TRBJ2-3; D is unclear. CDR3 size: 12 residues. Trimming took 3 bases from V and 4 from J, leaving 6 bases between them. Germline assignment: CDR1 SGHRS and CDR2 YFSETQ. In DNA form, the CDR3 reads TGCGCCAGCAGCTCAAACGCAGATACGCAGTATTTT. Amino acid sequence: CASSSNADTQYF.

This clone was seen only a few times. The rearrangement joins TRBV28 to TRBJ1-2, with unresolved D. Germline assignment: CDR1 MDHEN and CDR2 SYDVKM. The V end lost 3 bases, the J end lost 2 bases, and 16 bases lay between the germline ends. The CDR3 runs to 16 residues. CDR3 sequence (DNA): TGTGCCAGCAGTTTTCCCGCCGGGCTGGGAAACTATGGCTACACCTTC. Translation gives CASSFPAGLGNYGYTF.

The V call is TRBV5-4, the J call TRBJ2-1, with D unresolved. The CDR3 contains 14 residues. Germline V gene sequence: CDR1 SGHNT, CDR2 YYREEE (reference sequence). V lost 4 bases and J lost 3, with 11 bases in between. CDR3 sequence reads: CASSPITGYNEQFF. In DNA form, the CDR3 reads TGTGCCAGCAGCCCAATCACCGGCTACAATGAGCAGTTCTTC.